The 4 T cell receptor beta chains given below trace back to one sample, sequenced in a study of blood T cell repertoires in COVID-19. Profiling relied on immunoSEQ multiplex PCR, and the TCRdb table lists in-frame clones only, not all of them. Counted here are fewer than 350,000 clones, 85% occurring once; the ten biggest clones make up just over 7%. Sequencing was performed on peripheral blood. Receptors originate from a human donor in a cohort sampled during active COVID-19.

The count of this clone is one. The V gene is TRBV6-5, the J gene TRBJ1-3, with D tentatively TRBD1 (6 bases). Germline V lookup: CDR1 MNHEY, CDR2 SVGAGI. V was shortened by 7 bases and J by 4 bases, with 17 bases between the two germline ends. The CDR3 length is 15 residues. This chain's CDR3 is CASKGGQGRGNTIYF. CDR3 nucleotide sequence: TGTGCCAGCAAGGGGGGGCAGGGAAGAGGAAACACCATATATTTT.

The J gene is TRBJ1-5, the V gene TRBV4-1, with D tentatively TRBD1 (5 bases). This CDR3 is 14 amino acids long. The V end lost 6 bases, the J end lost 4 bases, and 13 bases lay between the germline ends. CDR1 is MGHRA, CDR2 YSYEKL, per germline. This CDR3 is CASRDVDSNQPQHF. As DNA, the CDR3 is TGCGCCAGCAGGGACGTAGACAGTAATCAGCCCCAGCATTTT.

The V and J genes are TRBV3-1 (or the pseudogene TRBV3-2) and TRBJ2-2, with TRBD1 matching over 8 bases. The germline gives CDR1 LGHDT, CDR2 YNNKEL (reference sequence). V trimming: 3 bases; J trimming: 4 bases; junction bases outside the gene matches: 4. This CDR3 has 15 amino acids. The CDR3 DNA sequence: TGTGCCAGCAGCCATCGGACAGGGATCACCGGGGAGCTGTTTTTT. This encodes CASSHRTGITGELFF.

The V gene is TRBV15, the J gene TRBJ2-7; the D gene is possibly TRBD2 (7 bases). The CDR3 runs 14 residues. The germline V and J ends were trimmed by 0 bases and 3 bases, with 9 bases remaining between them. Germline CDR1 reads LNHNV; CDR2 reads YYDKDF (reference sequence). CDR3 amino acids: CATSRERGGYEQYF. CDR3 nucleotides: TGTGCCACCAGCAGAGAAAGGGGGGGCTACGAGCAGTACTTC.